These 22 T cell receptor beta chains share one sample of origin, sequenced in a study of blood T cell repertoires in COVID-19. Method: immunoSEQ multiplex PCR; TCRdb's copy keeps in-frame clones and lacks some. The data hold approximately 330,000 clones, with just under 90% observed a single time. The sequenced material came from PBMCs or T cells enriched from blood (not recorded which). The receptors were sampled from a woman in her 30s who had recovered from COVID-19.

The chain links TRBV4-1 to TRBJ2-3; the D gene is possibly TRBD1 (5 bases). V was clipped by 6 bases and J by 4 bases, with 11 bases between them. Germline V lookup: CDR1 MGHRA, CDR2 YSYEKL. There are 13 residues in the CDR3. The CDR3 DNA reads TGCGCCAGCAGATCATGGGGCGCAGATACGCAGTATTTT. Translating it yields CASRSWGADTQYF.

The chain couples TRBV7-2 to TRBJ2-7, with 9 bases aligning to TRBD1. The CDR3 has 14 amino acids. Germline trimming cut 5 bases from V and 4 bases from J; bases unmatched to any gene: 6. Germline V gene lookup returns CDR1 SGHTA and CDR2 FQGNSA. The CDR3 nucleotides are TGTGCCAGCAGCCTGGGACAGGGACAATACGAGCAGTACTTC. It encodes CASSLGQGQYEQYF. The entire variable domain, with the rest obtained from reference TRBV7-2 and TRBJ2-7, is as follows: GAGVSQSPSNKVTEKGKDVELRCDPISGHTALYWYRQSLGQGLEFLIYFQGNSAPDKSGLPSDRFSAERTGGSVSTLTIQRTQQEDSAVYLCASSLGQGQYEQYFGPGTRLTVT.

V gene TRBV5-4 combines with J gene TRBJ2-2; perhaps TRBD2 as D (5 bases). The CDR3 is made up of 17 amino acids. The germline gives CDR1 SGHNT, CDR2 YYREEE (reference sequence). Trimming shortened V by 0 bases and J by 0 bases, and 12 bases separated the two germline ends. The CDR3, as DNA: TGTGCCAGCAGCTTGGGACTACCCACTCCGAACACCGGGGAGCTGTTTTTT. It translates to CASSLGLPTPNTGELFF.

The CDR3 here is CATSRDFRDIGYTF. In nucleotides, the CDR3 is TGTGCCACCAGCAGAGATTTCAGGGATATCGGCTACACCTTC. This chain links TRBV15 with TRBJ1-2, with a weak D call TRBD1 (5 bases). Germline CDR1 reads LNHNV; CDR2 reads YYDKDF (reference sequence). CDR3 size: 14 residues. Deletions cut 0 bases from V and 8 bases from J, with 13 bases between. Full variable domain (rest looked up from reference TRBV15 and TRBJ1-2): DAMVIQNPRYQVTQFGKPVTLSCSQTLNHNVMYWYQQKSSQAPKLLFHYYDKDFNNEADTPDNFQSRRPNTSFCFLDIRSPGLGDTAMYLCATSRDFRDIGYTFGSGTRLTVV.

The chain is built from TRBV2 and TRBJ2-1, with D perhaps TRBD2 (6 bases). The V gene lost 7 bases and the J gene lost 7 bases, with 20 bases spanning the gap. CDR1 is SNHLY and CDR2 is FYNNEI in the germline V gene. The CDR3 has 15 residues. The CDR3 DNA sequence: TGTGCCAGCACGGGGCGGGACCAGGAGAAAAATGAGCAGTTCTTC. It translates to CASTGRDQEKNEQFF.

V is TRBV28 and J is TRBJ1-2; D is uncertain. The germline CDR1 and CDR2 sequences are MDHEN and SYDVKM. The CDR3 runs 11 residues. V was clipped by 10 bases and J by 2 bases, with 8 bases between them. Here the CDR3 reads CATTANYGYTF. The CDR3 region has the DNA TGTGCCACTACAGCAAACTATGGCTACACCTTC.

The chain recombines TRBV13 with TRBJ2-3; 8 bases are shared with TRBD1. V lost 5 bases to trimming and J lost 3 bases; unmatched junction nucleotides: 13. The germline gives CDR1 PRHDT, CDR2 FYEKMQ (reference sequence). The CDR3 is made up of 17 amino acids. The CDR3 spells CASSQGAGVATTDTQYF. DNA for the CDR3: TGTGCCAGCAGCCAGGGGGCAGGGGTGGCGACGACAGATACGCAGTATTTT.

The chain links TRBV2 to TRBJ2-2, with 11 bases matching TRBD2. Losses at the gene ends were 7 bases for V and 4 bases for J; bases not matched to a gene: 5. The CDR3 is 15 residues long. Germline V CDR1 and CDR2: SNHLY, FYNNEI. For the CDR3, the DNA is TGTGCCAGCATCCTAGCGGGAGGTCGCACCGGGGAGCTGTTTTTT. This encodes CASILAGGRTGELFF.

The count of this clone is one. The gene calls are TRBV11-2 and TRBJ2-7; D gene unclear. The CDR3 has 12 residues. Trimming left V 1 base short and J 2 bases short, with 3 bases between. Germline V CDR1 and CDR2: SGHAT, FQNNGV. CDR3 DNA: TGTGCCAGCAGCTTAGGTACCTACGAGCAGTACTTC. Translating it yields CASSLGTYEQYF. The whole variable domain, filled in from reference TRBV11-2 and TRBJ2-7, reads EAGVAQSPRYKIIEKRQSVAFWCNPISGHATLYWYQQILGQGPKLLIQFQNNGVVDDSQLPKDRFSAERLKGVDSTLKIQPAKLEDSAVYLCASSLGTYEQYFGPGTRLTVT.

A note on this clone: At one of its ends the junction is not consistent with the germline gene, which may arise from a read error. The V and J genes are TRBV2 and TRBJ1-2, with 7 bases that match TRBD1. The V gene's germline CDR1 is SNHLY and CDR2 FYNNEI. This CDR3 contains 15 residues. The CDR3 reads CASREGGASSYGYTF. The DNA of the CDR3 is TGTGCCAGCAGAGAAGGGGGCGCGTCCTCCTATGGCTACACCTTC.

The rearrangement uses TRBV27 and TRBJ2-1; 8 positions match TRBD2. Germline assignment: CDR1 MNHEY and CDR2 SMNVEV (reference sequence). Trimming cost V 5 bases and J 5 bases; bases outside gene matches: 14. The CDR3 has 17 amino acids. CDR3 loop: CASSTLQVGSGNNEQFF. DNA of the CDR3: TGTGCCAGCAGTACCCTCCAAGTCGGTAGCGGGAACAATGAGCAGTTCTTC.

The CDR3 spells CASSAGREGPQFF. The CDR3 DNA reads as TGTGCCAGCAGCGCCGGGAGGGAAGGCCCCCAGTTCTTC. The chain combines TRBV7-9 with TRBJ2-1; 8 nucleotides align to TRBD2. Losses at the gene ends were 5 bases for V and 13 bases for J; bases not matched to a gene: 10. The CDR3 extends over 13 amino acids. Germline-derived CDR1 and CDR2 are SEHNR and FQNEAQ (reference sequence).

This clone was seen a single time. The chain carries TRBV27 and TRBJ1-1; a weak D match, TRBD1 (5 bases). CDR3 length: 15 residues. The V end was cut by 4 bases, the J end by 6 bases, with 18 bases between. Germline loops: CDR1 MNHEY, CDR2 SMNVEV (reference sequence). The CDR3 here is CASSSIGGGSSEAFF. The CDR3 nucleotides are TGTGCCAGCAGTTCCATCGGGGGGGGATCGTCTGAAGCTTTCTTT.

The genes are TRBV28 and TRBJ2-7; 8 bases line up with TRBD1. The CDR3 loop spans 16 amino acids. The germline V gene has CDR1 MDHEN and CDR2 SYDVKM. The V segment lost 4 bases and the J segment 2 bases; nucleotides outside the gene matches: 10. The chain's CDR3 is CASSSGGRRVPYEQYF. CDR3 bases: TGTGCCAGCAGTTCAGGGGGCAGGCGAGTCCCCTACGAGCAGTACTTC. Variable domain in full (rest from reference TRBV28 and TRBJ2-7): DVKVTQSSRYLVKRTGEKVFLECVQDMDHENMFWYRQDPGLGLRLIYFSYDVKMKEKGDIPEGYSVSREKKERFSLILESASTNQTSMYLCASSSGGRRVPYEQYFGPGTRLTVT.

The chain uses TRBV6-2 or TRBV6-3 and TRBJ1-1; maybe TRBD1 (6 bases). Germline V lookup: CDR1 MNHEY, CDR2 SVGEGT. The CDR3 extends over 13 amino acids. V was pared by 4 bases and J by 6 bases, with 12 bases between. The CDR3 nucleotides read TGTGCCAGCAGTTTCGGGGGGCAGGCTGAAGCTTTCTTT. Encoded protein: CASSFGGQAEAFF.

V gene TRBV28 combines with J gene TRBJ1-1, with D unresolved. The CDR3 covers 14 residues. V lost 6 bases to trimming and J lost 1 base, with 12 bases between them. Germline loops: CDR1 MDHEN, CDR2 SYDVKM. CDR3 bases: TGTGCCAGCAGCAATACTCTATGGAACACTGAAGCTTTCTTT. Protein product: CASSNTLWNTEAFF.

The gene calls are TRBV21-1 and TRBJ2-4; the D call in the table, TRBD1, was not verified against the DNA. TRBV21-1 counts as a pseudogene. There are 21 residues in the CDR3. The CDR3 sequence: CASSKPSFLEQGVDAKNIQYF. The CDR3 region has the DNA TGTGCCAGCAGCAAACCCTCTTTTTTGGAACAGGGGGTGGATGCCAAAAACATTCAGTACTTC.

This clone was detected a few times. The chain carries TRBV29-1 and TRBJ2-5; a possible D gene is TRBD1 (5 bases). Germline-derived CDR1 and CDR2 are SQVTM and ANQGSEA. The CDR3 loop spans 12 amino acids. Trimming cost V 8 bases and J 0 bases, with 10 bases left between them. The CDR3 nucleotides are TGCAGCTATAGACAGAACCAAGAGACCCAGTACTTC. As protein: CSYRQNQETQYF.

This rearrangement joins TRBV7-2 to TRBJ2-1; 11 bases match TRBD2. After removal of 4 bases from V and 4 bases from J, the junction contained 3 bases not matched to a gene. Per the germline V gene, CDR1 is SGHTA and CDR2 is FQGNSA. The CDR3 runs to 15 residues. This CDR3 is CASSSLAGAYNEQFF. In DNA, the CDR3 is TGTGCCAGCAGCTCACTAGCGGGAGCGTACAATGAGCAGTTCTTC.

This chain connects TRBV7-9 to TRBJ1-3; D call uncertain. This CDR3 has 19 residues. Germline CDR1 is SEHNR and CDR2 is FQNEAQ (reference sequence). V lost 3 bases to trimming and J lost 0 bases, with 21 bases between them. In DNA form, the CDR3 reads TGTGCCAGCAGCTTCCGAGCCGAAAGCCCGGGAGGCTCTGGAAACACCATATATTTT. Protein sequence: CASSFRAESPGGSGNTIYF.

This clone was counted once. The J gene is TRBJ2-2, the V gene TRBV11-2, with 7 nucleotides matching TRBD2. The CDR3 has 16 residues. CDR1 is SGHAT and CDR2 is FQNNGV in the germline V gene. V gave up 5 bases and J gave up 3 bases; unmatched junction bases: 9. CDR3 in amino acids: CASSPRYSGHTGELFF. Here the CDR3 DNA reads TGTGCCAGCAGCCCCCGATATAGCGGGCACACCGGGGAGCTGTTTTTT.

This chain links TRBV27 with TRBJ2-3, with 8 positions matching TRBD2. The CDR3 is 16 residues long. Trimming took 1 base from V and 6 from J; bases not matched to a gene: 9. Germline V CDR1 and CDR2: MNHEY, SMNVEV (reference sequence). The CDR3 coding sequence is TGTGCCAGCAGTTTATTGACAGCGGGAGTGAGCGATACGCAGTATTTT. It encodes CASSLLTAGVSDTQYF.